Detailed here is one TCR beta chain. Its target is not known. This entry is derived from a study of T cell responses to AZD1222 COVID-19 vaccine. Study overall: Whether given at about 4 or about 12 weeks, second doses were pooled. Study-level points and caveats: Clonal diversity was possibly underestimated; the donors were predominantly white British and more often female. Targets within unmutated variant regions were reportedly found for nearly half of spike-specific TCRs. At baseline, just a handful of AZD1222 recipients tested seropositive.

The germline gives CDR1 MDHEN, CDR2 SYDVKM. The V gene lost 2 bases and the J gene lost 3 bases, with 10 bases spanning the gap. CDR3 length: 15 amino acids. Measured with immunoSEQ multiplex PCR; TCRdb has only the in-frame clones, and not every one. The sample records about 28,000 clones, around 80% being singletons. The source material was peripheral blood, sampled on day 0 of AZD1222 vaccination. The source of this sequence is an adult in good health. V gene TRBV28 combines with J gene TRBJ2-2; a weak D match, TRBD2 (6 bases). CDR3 in amino acids: CASSLGGVYTGELFF. The CDR3 DNA reads as TGTGCCAGCAGTTTAGGCGGGGTCTACACCGGGGAGCTGTTTTTT.